Sequencing of this T cell receptor beta chain was carried out in a study of T cells after posttransplantation cyclophosphamide. Findings and caveats of the study: After PTCy, TRB diversity resembled that of CNI/methotrexate controls.

TCRdb keeps only in-frame clones here, not all; method: immunoSEQ multiplex PCR. The table has fewer than 40,000 clones, over 85% seen once. The CDR3 loop spans 13 amino acids. Deletions cut 4 bases from V and 6 bases from J, with 10 bases between. Germline assignment: CDR1 SGHKS and CDR2 YYEKEE (reference sequence). This clone was seen only once. Antigen: not known. Source material: PBMCs. This chain connects TRBV5-5 to TRBJ2-2, with D possibly being TRBD2 (7 bases). The receptor's source is a woman between 40 and 55 years old with a blood cancer, CMV-positive, and with a related stem cell donor. The CDR3 DNA reads TGTGCCAGCAGCCCGGGGGGCCCCGGGGAGCTGTTTTTT. Residues: CASSPGGPGELFF. The whole variable domain, filled in from reference TRBV5-5 and TRBJ2-2, reads DAGVTQSPTHLIKTRGQQVTLRCSPISGHKSVSWYQQVLGQGPQFIFQYYEKEERGRGNFPDRFSARQFPNYSSELNVNALLLGDSALYLCASSPGGPGELFFGEGSRLTVL.